Shown below are 26 T cell receptor beta chains from a single sample sequenced in a study of OX40 agonist ivuxolimab in advanced cancers. Measured with immunoSEQ multiplex PCR; TCRdb has only the in-frame clones, and not every one. The sample carries 80,000 to 95,000 clones, under 95% recorded once. This material consisted of CD4+ or CD8+ T cells sorted from blood, taken in a trial of the OX40 agonist ivuxolimab. The receptors stem from an adult with an advanced solid tumor such as melanoma, head and neck, liver or kidney cancer.

J is TRBJ1-5 and V is TRBV11-3; D gene ambiguous. CDR1 and CDR2 from the germline V gene are SGHNT and YENEEA. The CDR3 runs to 13 residues. V was shortened by 3 bases and J by 4 bases, with 7 bases between the two germline ends. The CDR3 loop reads CASSLTINQPQHF. The CDR3 DNA reads as TGTGCCAGCAGCTTGACGATTAATCAGCCCCAGCATTTT.

The J gene is TRBJ1-1, the V gene TRBV30, with D unclear. Looked up from germline, CDR1 is GTSNPN and CDR2 is SVGIG (reference sequence). V was shortened by 0 bases and J by 2 bases, with 7 bases between the two germline ends. The CDR3 spans 13 residues. The CDR3 sequence is CAWSVSHNTEAFF. The CDR3 region has the DNA TGTGCCTGGAGTGTAAGTCACAACACTGAAGCTTTCTTT.

The chain links TRBV5-1 to TRBJ2-7, with a tentative D call TRBD1 (6 bases). The CDR3 runs to 15 residues. V was pared by 0 bases and J by 2 bases, with 12 bases between. Germline CDR1 and CDR2: SGHRS and YFSETQ. DNA for the CDR3: TGCGCCAGCAGCTTGGCCATGGGGGCCACCTACGAGCAGTACTTC. Its protein product is CASSLAMGATYEQYF.

The genes are TRBV27 and TRBJ2-7; the match to TRBD2 covers 7 bases. V was pared by 0 bases and J by 6 bases, with 2 bases of the junction left unmatched. This CDR3 has 13 residues. Germline-derived CDR1 and CDR2 are MNHEY and SMNVEV (reference sequence). The CDR3, as DNA: TGTGCCAGCAGTTTATCTGCGGGGGTCGAGCAGTACTTC. Translating it yields CASSLSAGVEQYF.

V is TRBV25-1 and J is TRBJ2-5; tentative D call: TRBD2 (6 bases). The V gene lost 2 bases and the J gene lost 5 bases, with 6 bases spanning the gap. CDR3 length: 12 amino acids. Looked up from germline, CDR1 is MGHDK and CDR2 is SYGVNS. This chain's CDR3 is CASSELAETQYF. The CDR3 nucleotides read TGTGCCAGCAGTGAACTAGCGGAGACCCAGTACTTC.

The chain uses TRBV4-1 and TRBJ2-7, with D maybe TRBD2 (7 bases). The CDR3 length is 16 residues. Germline CDR1 is MGHRA and CDR2 is YSYEKL. The V and J ends lost 0 bases and 3 bases respectively, with 15 bases between them. The CDR3 loop is CASSQDASGGGYEQYF. The CDR3 DNA reads as TGCGCCAGCAGCCAAGATGCTAGCGGAGGGGGCTACGAGCAGTACTTC.

This clone was found a few times. DNA of the CDR3: TGCGCCAGCAGTGAGTTTGGGGACGAGCAGTACTTC. It yields the protein CASSEFGDEQYF. The V and J genes are TRBV10-1 and TRBJ2-7; D is uncertain. Germline CDR1 WNHNN, CDR2 SYGVQD (reference sequence). Trimming took 1 base from V and 5 from J, leaving 6 bases between them. The CDR3 consists of 12 residues.

The rearrangement joins TRBV7-2 to TRBJ2-2; 8 bases line up with TRBD2. This CDR3 has 14 residues. V was pared by 6 bases and J by 7 bases, with 7 bases of the junction left unmatched. Germline CDR1 and CDR2: SGHTA and FQGNSA. The CDR3 sequence is CASRTGTSFGELFF. The CDR3 coding sequence is TGTGCCAGCAGAACCGGGACTAGTTTCGGGGAGCTGTTTTTT.

This chain connects TRBV27 to TRBJ2-7; TRBD2 matches 10 bases. J was trimmed by 6 bases and V by 2 bases; bases with no gene match: 4. The CDR3 sequence is 14 residues long. Germline CDR1 MNHEY, CDR2 SMNVEV (reference sequence). The CDR3: CASSLLAGEVEQYF. As DNA, the CDR3 is TGTGCCAGCAGTTTACTAGCGGGAGAGGTCGAGCAGTACTTC.

This chain joins TRBV5-6 and TRBJ2-3; unclear D gene. Germline V gives CDR1 SGHDT, CDR2 YYEEEE. Trimming removed 2 bases at V and 4 bases at J, with 8 bases between. The CDR3 runs 13 residues. The DNA for the CDR3 is TGTGCCAGCAGCTTAGGATCGTCAGATACGCAGTATTTT. Translating it yields CASSLGSSDTQYF.

This rearrangement joins TRBV6-5 to TRBJ1-1, with D unclear. Germline assignment: CDR1 MNHEY and CDR2 SVGAGI. V was trimmed by 8 bases and J by 1 base, leaving 11 bases between them. The CDR3 runs 13 residues. CDR3 coding DNA: TGTGCCAGCCTCACCCGGACGAACACTGAAGCTTTCTTT. The encoded protein is CASLTRTNTEAFF.

The chain employs TRBV5-6 and TRBJ2-7, with unresolved D. The CDR3 sequence is 14 residues long. V lost 4 bases and J 2 bases, leaving 13 bases between the germline ends. CDR1 SGHDT and CDR2 YYEEEE come from the germline V gene. The CDR3 region is CASSHPRTTYEQYF. The CDR3 DNA is TGTGCCAGCAGCCACCCCAGAACTACCTACGAGCAGTACTTC.

The J gene is TRBJ2-5, the V gene TRBV5-4, with D perhaps TRBD2 (6 bases). The J call may be in error: the DNA end matches TRBJ2-7 better. The CDR3 sequence is 15 residues long. Germline CDR1 and CDR2: SGHNT and YYREEE (reference sequence). The CDR3 DNA is TGTGCCAGCAGCCGGGAGCGAGATACTTCCTACGAGCAGTACTTC. Translating it yields CASSRERDTSYEQYF.

The sample holds a few counts of this clone. V and J are TRBV13 and TRBJ1-6; D is undetermined. Germline CDR1 is PRHDT and CDR2 is FYEKMQ (reference sequence). The germline V and J ends were trimmed by 2 bases and 9 bases, with 11 bases remaining between them. The CDR3 contains 14 residues. The CDR3 DNA is TGTGCCAGCAGCTTACTGGGGTTAGGTTCACCCCTCCACTTT. Translated: CASSLLGLGSPLHF.

The V call is TRBV5-1, the J call TRBJ2-1; 13 bases fit TRBD2. V shed 4 bases and J 9 bases; nucleotides not matched to a gene: 10. Germline loops: CDR1 SGHRS, CDR2 YFSETQ. The CDR3 is 16 amino acids. Written as DNA, the CDR3 is TGCGCCAGCAGCCCCCTACTAGCGGGAGGGCCTGGTGAGCAGTTCTTC. It encodes CASSPLLAGGPGEQFF.

V gene TRBV14 combines with J gene TRBJ1-3, with D maybe TRBD1 (6 bases). Per germline, CDR1 SGHDN and CDR2 FVKESK. V was cut by 4 bases and J by 3 bases, with 10 bases left in between. The CDR3 runs to 14 residues. The DNA for the CDR3 is TGTGCCAGCAGCCTACAGGGAGGTGGAAACACCATATATTTT. As protein: CASSLQGGGNTIYF.

V is TRBV6-1 and J is TRBJ1-2; D unclear. The V end lost 3 bases, the J end lost 10 bases, and 6 bases lay between the germline ends. The germline V gene has CDR1 MNHNS and CDR2 SASEGT. The CDR3 has 10 amino acids. CDR3 sequence: CASSDWDYTF. In nucleotides, the CDR3 is TGTGCCAGCAGTGATTGGGACTACACCTTC.

The chain employs TRBV7-3 and TRBJ2-5; D is perhaps TRBD1 (6 bases). CDR3 length: 14 residues. Germline CDR1 is SGHTA and CDR2 is FQGTGA. V dropped 4 bases and J dropped 5 bases, with 14 bases sitting between them. The CDR3 sequence is CASSSTGEGETQYF. The CDR3 DNA is TGTGCCAGCAGCTCGACAGGTGAAGGGGAGACCCAGTACTTC.

The V call is TRBV28, the J call TRBJ2-3; D is perhaps TRBD1 (6 bases). Germline CDR1 and CDR2: MDHEN and SYDVKM. The germline V and J ends were trimmed by 3 bases and 0 bases, with 7 bases remaining between them. This CDR3 comprises 14 residues. The DNA for the CDR3 is TGTGCCAGCAGTTTTACAGGGAGCACAGATACGCAGTATTTT. Amino acids: CASSFTGSTDTQYF.

This rearrangement joins TRBV5-5 to TRBJ2-1, with D maybe TRBD1 (6 bases). V shed 0 bases and J shed 8 bases, with 15 bases lying between them. The CDR3 covers 15 residues. Germline-derived CDR1 and CDR2 are SGHKS and YYEKEE (reference sequence). CDR3 nucleotide sequence: TGTGCCAGCAGCTTGGAGGCAGGGGCTAACTATGAGCAGTTCTTC. It is translated as CASSLEAGANYEQFF.

V and J are TRBV18 and TRBJ2-7, with D tentatively TRBD2 (5 bases). The V end lost 2 bases, the J end lost 3 bases, and 8 bases lay between the germline ends. This CDR3 is 13 amino acids long. Germline CDR1 and CDR2: KGHSH and LQKENI. The CDR3 DNA reads as TGTGCCAGCTCACCAACCGGGAACTACGAGCAGTACTTC. It codes for CASSPTGNYEQYF.

The chain is built from TRBV7-8 and TRBJ2-7; 12 positions agree with TRBD1. V lost 0 bases, J lost 2 bases, and 2 bases stayed unmatched. This CDR3 has 16 residues. Germline lookup yields CDR1 SGHVS and CDR2 FQNEAQ. The chain's CDR3 is CASSLAGTGGTYEQYF. The CDR3 DNA follows: TGTGCCAGCAGCTTAGCCGGGACAGGGGGCACCTACGAGCAGTACTTC.

The V call is TRBV27, the J call TRBJ2-3; 13 bases are a match to TRBD2. V shed 3 bases, J shed 5 bases, and the junction held 8 bases outside the gene matches. Germline CDR1 is MNHEY and CDR2 is SMNVEV (reference sequence). The CDR3 is 17 residues long. DNA of the CDR3: TGTGCCAGCAGTTTTCAAAGGACTAGCGGGAGTGTAGATACGCAGTATTTT. It codes for CASSFQRTSGSVDTQYF.

The chain has TRBV11-3 and TRBJ2-5; TRBD2 matches at 12 bases. The CDR3 is 19 amino acids. CDR1 is SGHNT, CDR2 YENEEA, per germline. Trimming took 0 bases from V and 4 from J; bases not matched to a gene: 12. This chain's CDR3 is CASSLEIMLTSGSRETQYF. The CDR3 DNA follows: TGTGCCAGCAGCTTAGAAATAATGCTGACTAGCGGGAGTCGAGAGACCCAGTACTTC.

This clone was detected once. The genes are TRBV4-1 and TRBJ2-7, with 7 positions matching TRBD2. J was trimmed by 4 bases and V by 0 bases; bases with no gene match: 6. Germline V CDR1 and CDR2: MGHRA, YSYEKL. There are 15 residues in the CDR3. The chain's CDR3 is CASSQEGGSGYEQYF. The CDR3 nucleotides are TGCGCCAGCAGCCAAGAGGGCGGGAGCGGGTACGAGCAGTACTTC.

The chain employs TRBV6-5 and TRBJ1-1, with D tentatively TRBD1 (5 bases). Germline V gene lookup returns CDR1 MNHEY and CDR2 SVGAGI. Trimming stripped 6 bases from V and 6 bases from J, with 11 bases between. The CDR3 extends over 12 amino acids. DNA of the CDR3: TGTGCCAGCAGCATGGGGGGGTCTGAAGCTTTCTTT. This gives the protein CASSMGGSEAFF.